The present T cell receptor beta chain was sequenced within a study of cytomegalovirus exposure and HLA in healthy donors. Findings of the study overall: Many donors shared some public TCRs, even though most TCR sequences were rare.

The study drew the donors from its roughly 110-subject validation cohort, separate from the roughly 670-subject first cohort. Assay: immunoSEQ multiplex PCR; the TCRdb copy retains only in-frame clones and omits some. The sample consists of tens of thousands of clones, around nine tenths of them appearing once. The CDR3 spans 12 residues. Trimming removed 8 bases from V and 4 bases from J, with 12 bases in between. Germline V gene data show CDR1 as SGHDN and CDR2 as FVKESK. Comment on this clone: The antigen remains unidentified.

The TCR sequence derives from a woman between 18 and 29 years old in good health and CMV-seropositive. The rearrangement links TRBV14 to TRBJ2-7, with a weak D call TRBD1 (6 bases). The specimen was PBMCs. The CDR3 region has the DNA TGTGCCAGCCGGGACAAAGATTACGAGCAGTACTTC. Amino acids: CASRDKDYEQYF.